This TCR beta chain appears in the sequencing data of a study of T cell repertoires in cytomegalovirus infection (dated by TCRdb to about 2019). With respect to the entire study: Because public TCR beta signatures pointed to carriage of CMV infection together with the matching HLA type, the HLA type of each donor mattered for the analysis. What the research found in general, with its limitations: Cumulative frequency of public TCR beta family members discriminated carriers of CMV infection plus the relevant HLA type in this cohort and an independent roughly 330-donor cohort. In the ex vivo response, HLA-C-restricted CMV-specific TCR beta clonotypes were dominant, and in two of eight donors the single most frequent clonotype came from this HLA-C-restricted group.

TCRdb records Illumina HiSeq 1500 as the sequencer. Through fastp at Q25 and MiXCR, TCRdb rebuilt clones from the public reads, retaining in-frame beta chains. Rows with one shared CDR3 protein collapse into an entry with the most common genes and DNA. Present in this sample are approximately 250,000 distinct CDR3 sequences, 5% to 8.5% of which were seen just once. The ten largest clonotypes hold around 6% of the sample. Notes on this clonotype: The antigen this receptor binds is unknown. No qualities accompany the bases; no much larger clone lies one base away.

Material: PBMCs. The origin of this receptor is a human donor in good health (CMV status not recorded). Some clones in this sample may be carry-over from other donors' samples.

DNA sequence: TGTGCCACCAGCAGAGATTACTCCGGGACCGGTAGCTCCTACAATGAGCAGTTCTTC. Translated, this gives CATSRDYSGTGSSYNEQFF. This chain joins TRBV15 to TRBJ2-1; the D gene could be TRBD1 or TRBD2, each one agreeing over 5 bases. Based on the germline V gene (reference sequence), the CDR1 and CDR2 sequences are LNHNV and YYDKDF. The V and J ends are trimmed by 0 bases and 0 bases, leaving 18 bases between them. The CDR3 sequence holds 19 residues, the cysteine and phenylalanine included. The DNA shown is the 57-base CDR3, in frame from base 1.